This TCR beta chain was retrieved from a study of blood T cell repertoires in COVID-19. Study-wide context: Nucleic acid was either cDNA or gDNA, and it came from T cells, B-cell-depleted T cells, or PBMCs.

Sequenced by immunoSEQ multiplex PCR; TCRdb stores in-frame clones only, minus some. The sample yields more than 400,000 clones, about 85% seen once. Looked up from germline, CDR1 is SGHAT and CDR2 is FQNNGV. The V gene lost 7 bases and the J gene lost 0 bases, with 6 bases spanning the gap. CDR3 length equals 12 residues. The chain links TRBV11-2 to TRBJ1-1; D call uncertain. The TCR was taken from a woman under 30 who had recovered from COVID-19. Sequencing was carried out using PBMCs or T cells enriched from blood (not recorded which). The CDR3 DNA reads TGTGCCAGCAATGCGCTGAACACTGAAGCTTTCTTT. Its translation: CASNALNTEAFF.